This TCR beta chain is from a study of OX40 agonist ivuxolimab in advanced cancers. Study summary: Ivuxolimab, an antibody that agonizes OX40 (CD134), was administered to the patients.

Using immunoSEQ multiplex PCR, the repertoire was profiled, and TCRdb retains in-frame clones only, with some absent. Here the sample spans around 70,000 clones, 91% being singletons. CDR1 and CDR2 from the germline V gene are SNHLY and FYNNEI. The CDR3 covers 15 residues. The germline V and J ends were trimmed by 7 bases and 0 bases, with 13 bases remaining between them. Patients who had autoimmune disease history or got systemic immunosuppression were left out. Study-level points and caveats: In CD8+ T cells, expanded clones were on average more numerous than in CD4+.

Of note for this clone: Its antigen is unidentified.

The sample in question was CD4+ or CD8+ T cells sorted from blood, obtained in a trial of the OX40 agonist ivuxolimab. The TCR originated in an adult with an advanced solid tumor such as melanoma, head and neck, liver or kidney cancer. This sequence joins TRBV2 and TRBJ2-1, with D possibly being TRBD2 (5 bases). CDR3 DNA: TGTGCCAGCAAGGAGCGGTTAATCTCCTACAATGAGCAGTTCTTC. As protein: CASKERLISYNEQFF.